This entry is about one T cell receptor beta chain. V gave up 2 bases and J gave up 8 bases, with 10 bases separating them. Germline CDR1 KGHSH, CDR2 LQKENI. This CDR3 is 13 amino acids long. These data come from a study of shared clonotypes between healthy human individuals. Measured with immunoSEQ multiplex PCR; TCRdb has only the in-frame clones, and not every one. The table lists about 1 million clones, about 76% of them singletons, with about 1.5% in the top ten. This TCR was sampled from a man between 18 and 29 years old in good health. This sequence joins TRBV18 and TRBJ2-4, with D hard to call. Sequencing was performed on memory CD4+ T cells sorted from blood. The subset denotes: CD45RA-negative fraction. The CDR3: CASSPFNGDIQYF. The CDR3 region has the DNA TGTGCCAGCTCACCATTCAATGGAGACATTCAGTACTTC.